This T cell receptor beta chain was observed in a study of a mutant IDH1 vaccine in newly diagnosed glioma. Study summary: Therapy received beforehand was radiotherapy, temozolomide, or both, with most patients given both.

The repertoire was sequenced with immunoSEQ multiplex PCR; TCRdb's copy has only in-frame clones and lacks some. Among roughly 130,000 clones listed, around three quarters were seen once. The CDR3 consists of 15 residues. The trim removed 6 bases at V and 0 bases at J, leaving 5 bases unmatched. Germline V lookup: CDR1 SQVTM, CDR2 ANQGSEA. This clone has just a few counts. No antigen is known for it. Time point meaning: week 11, during vaccination. All doses held 300 ug of mutant IDH1 20-mer peptide, with topical imiquimod. The donor cohort comprised cases of new WHO grade 3 or 4 IDH1-mutant, ATRX-lost astrocytoma.

The clonotype was recovered from a man in his forties or fifties with glioma. The sequenced sample was PBMCs, obtained from a glioma patient whose treatment included an IDH1 peptide vaccine. The rearrangement uses TRBV29-1 and TRBJ2-7; 13 bases fit TRBD2. The CDR3 loop is CSVAGLAGASYEQYF. The CDR3 DNA sequence: TGCAGCGTCGCTGGACTAGCGGGAGCCTCCTACGAGCAGTACTTC.